Below, 9 T cell receptor beta chains from the same sample are listed, as sequenced in a study of T cell responses to AZD1222 COVID-19 vaccine. This table comes from immunoSEQ multiplex PCR, and its TCRdb copy is limited to in-frame clones, with some not included. The table lists about 93,000 clones, over 85% of them singletons. The sequencing used peripheral blood, collected on day 0 of MenACWY control vaccination. The receptors here all came from an adult in good health.

The CDR3: CASSSQPPGANSPLHF. The CDR3 bases are TGTGCCAGCAGCTCCCAGCCCCCAGGGGCCAATTCACCCCTCCACTTT. The V and J genes are TRBV7-8 and TRBJ1-6, with D tentatively TRBD1 (6 bases). Germline values: CDR1 SGHVS, CDR2 FQNEAQ. The CDR3 loop spans 16 amino acids. The ends were cut back, 4 bases at V and 7 bases at J, with 17 bases in the middle.

J is TRBJ1-1 and V is TRBV4-1, with D tentatively TRBD1 (6 bases). The CDR3 is 16 amino acids. Trimming cost V 3 bases and J 2 bases, with 16 bases left between them. Germline assignment: CDR1 MGHRA and CDR2 YSYEKL. The CDR3 DNA reads as TGCGCCAGCAGCCAGGGCAGGGGCGAGTTCAACACTGAAGCTTTCTTT. Amino acids: CASSQGRGEFNTEAFF.

The count of this clone is one. The chain uses TRBV28 and TRBJ2-2; a weak D match, TRBD2 (6 bases). The V end was cut by 9 bases, the J end by 3 bases, with 17 bases between. The CDR3 has 15 amino acids. Germline CDR1 is MDHEN and CDR2 is SYDVKM. CDR3 DNA: TGTGCCAGGGTCGACGGGGGTCGCTACACCGGGGAGCTGTTTTTT. It codes for CARVDGGRYTGELFF.

This clone appeared once. The rearrangement uses TRBV5-1 and TRBJ2-7; D may correspond to TRBD1 or TRBD2 (5 bases each). CDR1 and CDR2 (germline): SGHRS, YFSETQ. The CDR3 runs to 16 residues. V dropped 0 bases and J dropped 2 bases, with 15 bases sitting between them. The CDR3: CASSLAGDRLTYEQYF. CDR3 nucleotide sequence: TGCGCCAGCAGCTTGGCCGGGGACCGCCTAACCTACGAGCAGTACTTC. Supplemented by reference TRBV5-1 and TRBJ2-7, the full variable domain reads KAGVTQTPRYLIKTRGQQVTLSCSPISGHRSVSWYQQTPGQGLQFLFEYFSETQRNKGNFPGRFSGRQFSNSRSEMNVSTLELGDSALYLCASSLAGDRLTYEQYFGPGTRLTVT.

The V gene is TRBV11-3, the J gene TRBJ1-6, with a tentative D call TRBD1 (6 bases). Germline CDR1 SGHNT, CDR2 YENEEA. The CDR3 extends over 17 amino acids. V lost 3 bases, J lost 4 bases, and 16 bases lay in between. The CDR3 is CASSFGGTGQYNSPLHF. CDR3 DNA: TGTGCCAGCAGCTTTGGGGGCACTGGACAGTATAATTCACCCCTCCACTTT. Combining the CDR3 with reference TRBV11-3 and TRBJ1-6 gives the whole variable domain EAGVVQSPRYKIIEKKQPVAFWCNPISGHNTLYWYLQNLGQGPELLIRYENEEAVDDSQLPKDRFSAERLKGVDSTLKIQPAELGDSAVYLCASSFGGTGQYNSPLHFGNGTRLTVT.

V usage is TRBV15 and J usage is TRBJ1-6; D is undetermined. Trimming stripped 0 bases from V and 3 bases from J, with 6 bases between. Germline V gives CDR1 LNHNV, CDR2 YYDKDF (reference sequence). The CDR3 length is 15 residues. CDR3: CATSRDPDYNSPLHF. The CDR3 DNA reads as TGTGCCACCAGCAGAGATCCAGACTATAATTCACCCCTCCACTTT.

The V gene is TRBV7-9, the J gene TRBJ1-1; D possibly corresponds to TRBD1 (5 bases). CDR1 is SEHNR and CDR2 is FQNEAQ in the germline V gene (reference sequence). V lost 3 bases and J lost 1, with 12 bases in between. The CDR3 totals 15 residues. The CDR3 DNA reads as TGTGCCAGCAGCTTGGGGACCCTTTCGAACACTGAAGCTTTCTTT. Encoded protein: CASSLGTLSNTEAFF.

This chain uses TRBV6-4 with TRBJ2-6; tentative D call: TRBD1 (5 bases). The CDR3 is made up of 15 amino acids. Per germline, CDR1 MRHNA and CDR2 SNTAGT. The V end lost 3 bases, the J end lost 1 base, and 7 bases lay between the germline ends. The CDR3 bases are TGTGCCAGCAGTGAAAAGGGGTCTGGGGCCAACGTCCTGACTTTC. Its protein is CASSEKGSGANVLTF.

The chain couples TRBV6-5 to TRBJ2-3, with a weak D call TRBD2 (5 bases). Germline V gene data show CDR1 as MNHEY and CDR2 as SVGAGI. The CDR3 length is 13 residues. The V gene lost 6 bases and the J gene lost 4 bases, with 11 bases spanning the gap. The CDR3 spells CASSGMGADTQYF. DNA for the CDR3: TGTGCCAGCAGCGGGATGGGCGCAGATACGCAGTATTTT.